These 30 T cell receptor beta chains were sequenced from one sample in a study of control samples from healthy donors and cancer patients. This table comes from immunoSEQ multiplex PCR, and its TCRdb copy is limited to in-frame clones, with some not included. The sample has roughly 100,000 clones, 83% seen once. The sample taken for sequencing was blood. Receptor source: a woman in her 50s in good health.

The chain uses TRBV6-5 and TRBJ1-1, with D possibly matching TRBD1 (6 bases). Germline V lookup: CDR1 MNHEY, CDR2 SVGAGI. The CDR3 is 14 amino acids. Trimming stripped 5 bases from V and 8 bases from J, with 18 bases between. CDR3 bases: TGTGCCAGCAGTCCCCGACTGCCTCAGGGGGAAGCTTTCTTT. Its translation: CASSPRLPQGEAFF.

CDR3 coding DNA: TGTGCCAGCAGCTTAGGTTTGGGTCATAATTCACCCCTCCACTTT. Translating it yields CASSLGLGHNSPLHF. J is TRBJ1-6 and V is TRBV7-2; D unresolved. The CDR3 length is 15 residues. Trimming stripped 1 base from V and 5 bases from J, with 9 bases between. Germline V CDR1 and CDR2: SGHTA, FQGNSA.

J is TRBJ1-6 and V is TRBV13; D unclear. The V gene's germline CDR1 is PRHDT and CDR2 FYEKMQ (reference sequence). V gave up 3 bases and J gave up 3 bases, with 6 bases separating them. The CDR3 consists of 14 residues. CDR3 amino acids: CASSLRDYNSPLHF. CDR3 DNA sequence: TGTGCCAGCAGCTTGCGGGACTATAATTCACCCCTCCACTTT.

The chain recombines TRBV27 with TRBJ2-1; 12 nucleotides match TRBD2. J gave up 4 bases and V 7 bases, and 5 bases lay outside the gene matches. Per germline, CDR1 MNHEY and CDR2 SMNVEV (reference sequence). This CDR3 contains 15 residues. CDR3 in DNA: TGTGCCAGCATCTCCACTAGCGGGGGGTACAATGAGCAGTTCTTC. It translates to CASISTSGGYNEQFF.

The rearrangement uses TRBV7-8 and TRBJ1-2; 7 nucleotides align to TRBD1. The V gene end was trimmed by 1 base and the J gene end by 0 bases; junction bases not matched to a gene: 8. Germline CDR1 is SGHVS and CDR2 is FQNEAQ. This CDR3 region has 17 residues. CDR3 nucleotide sequence: TGTGCCAGCAGCTTAGGGGGCAGGGGGATGTCTAACTATGGCTACACCTTC. As protein: CASSLGGRGMSNYGYTF.

The chain joins TRBV7-3 to TRBJ2-5; 8 nucleotides match TRBD1. Germline V CDR1 and CDR2: SGHTA, FQGTGA. This CDR3 spans 16 amino acids. The J segment lost 2 bases and the V segment lost 4 bases, leaving 9 bases of the junction unmatched. The CDR3 DNA reads TGTGCCAGCAGCTCCGGACAGGGAGGCCCTCAAGAGACCCAGTACTTC. Protein product: CASSSGQGGPQETQYF.

The gene calls are TRBV28 and TRBJ2-1, with 7 bases matching TRBD1. The germline V gene has CDR1 MDHEN and CDR2 SYDVKM. This CDR3 region has 15 residues. The V segment lost 8 bases and the J segment 8 bases; nucleotides outside the gene matches: 15. The CDR3 DNA follows: TGTGCCAGCCAGGGGGTCCCTATTAGGGGTGATGAGCAGTTCTTC. It specifies CASQGVPIRGDEQFF. Full variable domain (outside the CDR3, taken from reference TRBV28 and TRBJ2-1): DVKVTQSSRYLVKRTGEKVFLECVQDMDHENMFWYRQDPGLGLRLIYFSYDVKMKEKGDIPEGYSVSREKKERFSLILESASTNQTSMYLCASQGVPIRGDEQFFGPGTRLTVL.

The V call is TRBV28, the J call TRBJ1-6; D call uncertain. V was cut by 8 bases and J by 11 bases, with 13 bases left in between. CDR1 and CDR2 from the germline V gene are MDHEN and SYDVKM. The CDR3 runs to 12 residues. CDR3 sequence: CASGGSVAPLHF. The CDR3 DNA is TGTGCCAGCGGCGGGTCAGTTGCACCCCTCCACTTT.

This sequence joins TRBV9 and TRBJ2-5, with 7 bases that match TRBD1. The CDR3 extends over 14 amino acids. J gave up 4 bases and V 2 bases, and 5 bases lay outside the gene matches. Germline loops: CDR1 SGDLS, CDR2 YYNGEE. CDR3 loop: CASSVTGVVETQYF. Here the CDR3 DNA reads TGTGCCAGCAGCGTTACAGGGGTGGTAGAGACCCAGTACTTC.

This chain uses TRBV10-2 with TRBJ1-1; D is uncertain. Looked up from germline, CDR1 is WSHSY and CDR2 is SAAADI. The CDR3 consists of 15 residues. Deletions cut 8 bases from V and 1 base from J, with 17 bases between. The CDR3 loop is CASVTDELRNTEAFF. DNA for the CDR3: TGCGCCAGCGTTACGGACGAACTAAGGAACACTGAAGCTTTCTTT.

The chain employs TRBV7-2 and TRBJ1-6; D might be TRBD1 (5 bases). Germline V gives CDR1 SGHTA, CDR2 FQGNSA. V was trimmed by 5 bases and J by 10 bases, leaving 12 bases between them. The CDR3 has 13 amino acids. The CDR3 loop is CASSPTDISPLHF. CDR3 sequence (DNA): TGTGCCAGCAGCCCCACGGACATCTCACCCCTCCACTTT.

V gene TRBV6-4 combines with J gene TRBJ2-3; D is ambiguous. The germline V and J ends were trimmed by 3 bases and 2 bases, with 6 bases remaining between them. Germline loops: CDR1 MRHNA, CDR2 SNTAGT. The CDR3 contains 13 residues. CDR3 loop: CASSDRYTDTQYF. The CDR3 DNA follows: TGTGCCAGCAGTGATCGCTACACAGATACGCAGTATTTT.

The CDR3, as DNA: TGTGCCAGCAGAGGATTGTGGCAGGACAGGGTGACTGACAATGAGCAGTTCTTC. This codes for CASRGLWQDRVTDNEQFF. The chain links TRBV5-5 to TRBJ2-1; 8 bases are shared with TRBD1. This CDR3 has 18 amino acids. J lost 5 bases, V lost 5 bases, and 18 bases had no gene match. Germline CDR1 is SGHKS and CDR2 is YYEKEE (reference sequence).

The V gene is TRBV11-3, the J gene TRBJ1-1, with D possibly matching TRBD1 (5 bases). Germline-derived CDR1 and CDR2 are SGHNT and YENEEA. The CDR3 covers 14 residues. V was trimmed by 1 base and J by 1 base, leaving 7 bases between them. The CDR3 nucleotides are TGTGCCAGCAGCTTAGGCAGGGCGAACACTGAAGCTTTCTTT. Translating gives CASSLGRANTEAFF.

The V gene is TRBV9, the J gene TRBJ1-2; D gene unclear. Trimming removed 4 bases from V and 8 bases from J, with 21 bases in between. CDR3 size: 15 residues. Germline V gene sequence: CDR1 SGDLS, CDR2 YYNGEE. The CDR3 region is CASSRDGDSFGGYTF. The CDR3 nucleotides are TGTGCCAGCAGCCGCGACGGGGATTCCTTCGGGGGCTACACCTTC.

The gene calls are TRBV9 and TRBJ1-4; perhaps TRBD1 as D (6 bases). V was trimmed by 3 bases and J by 8 bases, leaving 23 bases between them. This CDR3 region has 17 residues. The germline CDR1 and CDR2 sequences are SGDLS and YYNGEE. Here the CDR3 reads CASSAGGRGRVGEKLFF. Written as DNA, the CDR3 is TGTGCCAGCAGCGCAGGAGGGAGGGGGAGAGTTGGGGAAAAACTGTTTTTT.

This chain joins TRBV18 and TRBJ1-2, with 10 bases matching TRBD1. Germline V gene data show CDR1 as KGHSH and CDR2 as LQKENI. The CDR3 is made up of 15 amino acids. The junction had 0 bases not matched to a gene; V was cut back by 0 bases and J by 2 bases. The CDR3 DNA follows: TGTGCCAGCTCACCACCGGGACAGGGGAACTATGGCTACACCTTC. Amino acids: CASSPPGQGNYGYTF.

This chain uses TRBV7-9 with TRBJ1-2; D is unclear. This CDR3 is built from 12 residues. CDR1 is SEHNR and CDR2 is FQNEAQ in the germline V gene (reference sequence). Deletions cut 2 bases from V and 8 bases from J, with 9 bases between. The CDR3 nucleotides read TGTGCCAGCAGCTTAATTCTTGACGGCTACACCTTC. Translated, it gives CASSLILDGYTF.

The gene calls are TRBV24-1 and TRBJ2-1, with 13 bases matching TRBD2. V lost 9 bases and J lost 6; bases outside the gene matches: 10. The germline CDR1 and CDR2 sequences are KGHDR and SFDVKD. This CDR3 has 16 amino acids. Written as DNA, the CDR3 is TGTGCCACCGCCGGACTAGCGGGAGAAGCGCCCAATGAGCAGTTCTTC. Its translation: CATAGLAGEAPNEQFF.

This clone has only a few counts. The junction differs from germline at one of its ends, possibly a read error. The genes are TRBV19 and TRBJ2-5, with TRBD2 matching over 15 bases. The CDR3 length is 15 residues. The germline V gene encodes CDR1 LNHDA and CDR2 SQIVND (reference sequence). CDR3 sequence (DNA): TGTGCCAGTAGTATAGATCTGGGACTAGCGGGAGGACTAGACTTC. Protein sequence: CASSIDLGLAGGLDF.

The chain recombines TRBV29-1 with TRBJ2-1, with 8 bases matching TRBD1. The CDR3 runs to 11 residues. The germline CDR1 and CDR2 sequences are SQVTM and ANQGSEA. V lost 2 bases to trimming and J lost 14 bases; unmatched junction nucleotides: 5. The CDR3 DNA sequence: TGCAGCGTTGAATTCGGACAGGGAAAGTTCTTC. Protein product: CSVEFGQGKFF.

The CDR3 DNA reads TGTGCCAGCAGCTTAGGCTCGGATGTAGGCACTGAAGCTTTCTTT. Amino acids: CASSLGSDVGTEAFF. V and J are TRBV7-3 and TRBJ1-1; D gene ambiguous. Trimming left V 2 bases short and J 4 bases short, with 14 bases between. Germline CDR1 is SGHTA and CDR2 is FQGTGA. The CDR3 extends over 15 amino acids.

The chain employs TRBV4-3 and TRBJ2-1; the D is unclear. Per the germline V gene, CDR1 is LGHNA and CDR2 is YSLEER. The CDR3 has 15 amino acids. V was shortened by 0 bases and J by 7 bases, with 13 bases between the two germline ends. This CDR3 reads CASSQEMGRWNEQFF. The CDR3 DNA sequence: TGCGCCAGCAGCCAAGAAATGGGCCGCTGGAATGAGCAGTTCTTC.

This clone was observed a few times. The chain is built from TRBV19 and TRBJ2-5; D is unresolved. CDR1 is LNHDA and CDR2 is SQIVND in the germline V gene (reference sequence). The CDR3 loop spans 14 amino acids. V shed 2 bases and J shed 5 bases, with 12 bases lying between them. Here the CDR3 DNA reads TGTGCCAGTAGTATACTAGGGTTAGAGGAGACCCAGTACTTC. Translation gives CASSILGLEETQYF.

V and J are TRBV7-9 and TRBJ2-7, with TRBD1 matching 10 bases. CDR3 size: 15 residues. The V gene's germline CDR1 is SEHNR and CDR2 FQNEAQ (reference sequence). Trimming cost V 5 bases and J 3 bases; bases outside gene matches: 7. DNA of the CDR3: TGTGCCAGCAGCCCCCGGGACAGGGGAGTCTACGAGCAGTACTTC. Translation: CASSPRDRGVYEQYF.

V gene TRBV10-3 combines with J gene TRBJ2-7, with D uncertain. CDR1 and CDR2 from the germline V gene are ENHRY and SYGVKD. Trimming stripped 2 bases from V and 6 bases from J, with 14 bases between. This CDR3 has 14 amino acids. CDR3 in DNA: TGTGCCATCAGTGAGGATAGTTCCGTACCCGAGCAGTACTTC. The encoded protein is CAISEDSSVPEQYF.

V usage is TRBV27 and J usage is TRBJ2-3, with 11 bases lining up with TRBD2. Germline lookup yields CDR1 MNHEY and CDR2 SMNVEV (reference sequence). V dropped 6 bases and J dropped 0; count of bases not matched to a gene: 2. This CDR3 contains 15 residues. The chain's CDR3 is CASRGLAASTDTQYF. The CDR3 DNA follows: TGTGCCAGCAGGGGACTAGCGGCTAGCACAGATACGCAGTATTTT.

The genes are TRBV4-3 and TRBJ2-1, with D possibly being TRBD2 (6 bases). This CDR3 is 16 amino acids long. The germline V gene encodes CDR1 LGHNA and CDR2 YSLEER. V dropped 4 bases and J dropped 5 bases, with 18 bases sitting between them. Here the CDR3 reads CASSLQPGTSNNEQFF. The CDR3 region has the DNA TGCGCCAGCAGCCTACAACCCGGGACTTCCAACAATGAGCAGTTCTTC.

This clone was detected only once. This chain joins TRBV4-3 and TRBJ2-5, with D possibly TRBD1 on 5 matching bases. CDR1 is LGHNA, CDR2 YSLEER, per germline. The CDR3 spans 14 residues. The V and J ends lost 4 bases and 0 bases respectively, with 9 bases between them. The CDR3 loop reads CASSPDINQETQYF. CDR3 bases: TGCGCCAGCAGCCCGGACATAAACCAAGAGACCCAGTACTTC.

This chain connects TRBV27 to TRBJ1-5, with 9 positions matching TRBD1. Looked up from germline, CDR1 is MNHEY and CDR2 is SMNVEV (reference sequence). The CDR3 totals 16 residues. Trimming cost V 7 bases and J 0 bases; bases outside gene matches: 7. The CDR3 nucleotides are TGTGCCAGCAAGAGACAGGGGGTTCTTAGCAATCAGCCCCAGCATTTT. Its protein is CASKRQGVLSNQPQHF.